This T cell receptor (beta chain) comes out of a study of cytomegalovirus exposure and HLA in healthy donors. Findings of the study overall: A list of 150 to 200 TCR beta chains associated with cytomegalovirus was given.

As concerns this clone: Its antigen is currently unknown.

Per the germline V gene, CDR1 is SGHAT and CDR2 is FQNNGV. There are 15 residues in the CDR3. After removal of 4 bases from V and 6 bases from J, the junction contained 4 bases not matched to a gene. The donors formed part of the roughly 110-subject validation cohort, distinct from the roughly 620-subject first cohort. Here immunoSEQ multiplex PCR was the method, and the copy in TCRdb shows in-frame clones only, minus some. The table includes 250,000 to 300,000 clones, 90% detected once. The sequence came from a woman between 18 and 30 years old in good health and CMV-seronegative. This sequence joins TRBV11-2 and TRBJ2-2; TRBD1 matches at 11 bases. Specimen: PBMCs. CDR3 coding DNA: TGTGCCAGCAGCTCGGACAGGGGGCTTGCCGGGGAGCTGTTTTTT. Its translation: CASSSDRGLAGELFF.